The present TCR beta chain was sequenced within a study of T cells in Graves' hyperthyroidism and ophthalmopathy. Amplification targeted TCR beta CDR3 regions from RNA transcripts. The TCR CDR3 first-round RT-PCR relied on the HTBI primer set. TCRdb analysed the multiplex PCR reads with MiXCR anew, one entry per CDR3 protein. The repertoire consists of around 520,000 distinct CDR3 sequences, with approximately 15% occurring once and the leading ten covering less than 20%. Germline V gene sequence: CDR1 SEHNR, CDR2 FQNEAQ (reference sequence). The CDR3 runs 14 residues. The ends lost 5 bases at V and 4 bases at J; junction bases unmatched: 5. Exclusion criteria comprised uncontrolled infection, other autoimmune disease, pregnancy or lactation. This clonotype has ten or more counts.

The rearrangement joins TRBV7-9 to TRBJ2-7; the match to TRBD1 covers 10 bases. Sequencing was carried out using blood. The origin of this receptor is a woman in her late teens or twenties with Graves' hyperthyroidism. The CDR3 here is CASSRGQGVYEQYV. The CDR3 DNA follows: TGTGCCAGCAGCCGTGGACAGGGGGTATACGAGCAGTACGTC.